This T cell receptor (beta chain) was found in a study of Tregs in tolerant kidney transplant recipients. V lost 0 bases to trimming and J lost 1 base, with 15 bases between them. Germline V CDR1 and CDR2: LGHNA, YNFKEQ. There are 17 residues in the CDR3. Sequencing was performed with immunoSEQ multiplex PCR; in TCRdb, only in-frame clones are kept and a portion is missing. The sample has around 85,000 clones; 91% are singletons. On this clone: The antigen is not known.

Whole-study results and caveats: Validation in larger populations is needed because few patients were studied.

The starting material was Tregs from blood, obtained before the transplant. This clonotype was sampled from a human donor who received a combined kidney and bone marrow transplant. This chain joins TRBV4-2 and TRBJ1-2; the D is unclear. This chain's CDR3 is CASSQELRQPINYGYTF. The CDR3, as DNA: TGTGCCAGCAGCCAAGAGTTGCGGCAGCCGATTAACTATGGCTACACCTTC.